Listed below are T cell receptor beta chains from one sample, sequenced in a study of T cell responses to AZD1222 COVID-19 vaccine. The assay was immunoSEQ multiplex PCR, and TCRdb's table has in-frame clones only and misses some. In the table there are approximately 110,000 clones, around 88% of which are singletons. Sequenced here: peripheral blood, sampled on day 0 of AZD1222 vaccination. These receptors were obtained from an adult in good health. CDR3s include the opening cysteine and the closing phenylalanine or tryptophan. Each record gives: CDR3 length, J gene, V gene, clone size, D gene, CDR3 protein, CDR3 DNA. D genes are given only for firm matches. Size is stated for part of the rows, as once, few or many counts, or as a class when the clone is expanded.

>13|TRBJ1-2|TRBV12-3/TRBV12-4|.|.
CASSSGGDYGYTF
TGTGCCAGCAGCTCGGGTGGCGACTATGGCTACACCTTC
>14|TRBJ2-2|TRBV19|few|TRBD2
CASRVAGWSGELFF
TGTGCCAGTAGAGTAGCGGGTTGGTCCGGGGAGCTGTTTTTT
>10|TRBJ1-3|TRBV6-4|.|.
CASKGNTIYF
TGTGCCAGCAAGGGAAACACCATATATTTT
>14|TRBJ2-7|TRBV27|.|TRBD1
CASSLRGQLYEQYF
TGTGCCAGCAGTTTAAGGGGACAGCTTTACGAGCAGTACTTC
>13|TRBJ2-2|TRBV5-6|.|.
CASSLRGSGELFF
TGTGCCAGCAGCTTAAGGGGGTCCGGGGAGCTGTTTTTT
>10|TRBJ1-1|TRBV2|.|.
CASRNTEAFF
TGTGCCAGCAGAAACACTGAAGCTTTCTTT
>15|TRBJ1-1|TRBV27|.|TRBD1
CASSRRQGANTEAFF
TGTGCCAGCAGTCGTCGACAGGGGGCCAACACTGAAGCTTTCTTT
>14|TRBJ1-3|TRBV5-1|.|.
CASSEGSSGNTIYF
TGCGCCAGCAGTGAGGGAAGCTCTGGAAACACCATATATTTT
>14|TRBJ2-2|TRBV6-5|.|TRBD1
CASAGQGGYGELFF
TGTGCCAGCGCGGGACAGGGGGGATACGGGGAGCTGTTTTTT
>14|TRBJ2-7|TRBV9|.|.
CASSVAGAGYEQYF
TGTGCCAGCAGCGTAGCGGGAGCTGGTTACGAGCAGTACTTC
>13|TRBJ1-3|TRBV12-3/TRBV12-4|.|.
CASSWTPGNTIYF
TGTGCCAGCAGTTGGACTCCTGGAAACACCATATATTTT
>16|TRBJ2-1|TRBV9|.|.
CASSPRSGSSYNEQFF
TGTGCCAGCAGCCCTCGGTCGGGAAGCTCCTACAATGAGCAGTTCTTC
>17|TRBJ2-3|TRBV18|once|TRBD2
CASSPLLAGGGTDTQYF
TGTGCCAGCTCACCCCTCCTAGCGGGGGGCGGCACAGATACGCAGTATTTT
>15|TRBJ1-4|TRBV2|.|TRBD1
CASQGQGALREKLFF
TGTGCCAGCCAAGGACAGGGGGCGCTCCGCGAAAAACTGTTTTTT
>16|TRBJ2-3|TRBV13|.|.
CASSQIRETSTDTQYF
TGTGCCAGCAGTCAAATCCGGGAAACTAGCACAGATACGCAGTATTTT
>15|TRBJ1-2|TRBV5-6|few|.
CASSLAAGPNYGYTF
TGTGCCAGCAGCTTGGCGGCGGGCCCTAACTATGGCTACACCTTC
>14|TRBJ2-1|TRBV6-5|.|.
CASSPGDTYNEQFF
TGTGCCAGCAGCCCGGGGGATACCTACAATGAGCAGTTCTTC
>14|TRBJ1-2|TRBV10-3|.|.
CATLGQGGNYGYTF
TGTGCCACACTAGGGCAGGGCGGAAACTATGGCTACACCTTC
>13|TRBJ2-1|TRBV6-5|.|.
CASRGGAYNEQFF
TGTGCCAGCAGGGGGGGCGCTTACAATGAGCAGTTCTTC
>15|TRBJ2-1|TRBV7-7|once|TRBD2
CASSLGLAGGNEQFF
TGTGCCAGCAGCTTAGGCCTAGCGGGGGGAAATGAGCAGTTCTTC
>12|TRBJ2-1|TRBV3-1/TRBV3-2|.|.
CASSQSAGRQFF
TGTGCCAGCAGCCAATCGGCGGGGCGACAGTTCTTC
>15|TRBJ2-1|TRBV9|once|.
CASSLNPTGRDEQFF
TGTGCCAGCAGCCTAAATCCGACAGGACGAGATGAGCAGTTCTTC
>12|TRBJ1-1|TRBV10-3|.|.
CAAGTIPAEAFF
TGTGCCGCGGGGACAATTCCCGCCGAAGCTTTCTTT
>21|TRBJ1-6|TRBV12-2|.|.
CASRSRRDRKVLGSDNSPLHF
TGTGCAAGTCGCTCCCGAAGGGACAGGAAGGTTCTCGGGTCGGATAATTCACCCCTCCACTTT
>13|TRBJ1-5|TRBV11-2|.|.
CASSLDRWQPQHF
TGTGCCAGCAGCTTAGATCGGTGGCAGCCCCAGCATTTT
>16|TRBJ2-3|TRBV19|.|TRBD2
CASSLLAGLTADTQYF
TGTGCCAGTAGTCTCCTAGCGGGGTTAACGGCGGATACGCAGTATTTT
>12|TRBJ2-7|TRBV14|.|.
CASSQDPWTVYF
TGTGCCAGCAGCCAAGATCCCTGGACTGTGTACTTC
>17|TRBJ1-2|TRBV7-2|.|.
CASSLRAVYTANYGYTF
TGTGCCAGCAGCTTAAGGGCAGTGTACACTGCGAACTATGGCTACACCTTC
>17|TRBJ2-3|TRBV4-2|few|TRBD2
CASSHPSAGGGTDTQYF
TGTGCCAGCAGCCACCCGAGCGCGGGGGGCGGCACAGATACGCAGTATTTT
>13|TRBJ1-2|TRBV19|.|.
CASSMVTEYGYTF
TGTGCCAGTAGTATGGTGACAGAGTATGGCTACACCTTC
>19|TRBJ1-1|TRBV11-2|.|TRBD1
CASSLHLGDLGQLNTEAFF
TGTGCCAGCAGCTTACACCTGGGGGACCTGGGACAGCTGAACACTGAAGCTTTCTTT
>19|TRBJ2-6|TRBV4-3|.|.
CASSQAVFVGSSGANVLTF
TGCGCCAGCAGCCAAGCAGTCTTCGTCGGGAGCTCTGGGGCCAACGTCCTGACTTTC
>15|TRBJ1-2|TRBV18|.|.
CASSPPAVINYGYTF
TGTGCCAGCTCACCACCTGCCGTGATTAACTATGGCTACACCTTC
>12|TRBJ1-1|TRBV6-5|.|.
CASSTRNTEAFF
TGTGCCAGCAGTACCAGGAACACTGAAGCTTTCTTT
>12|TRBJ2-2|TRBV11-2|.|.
CASSLDIGELFF
TGTGCCAGCAGCTTAGATATAGGGGAGCTGTTTTTT
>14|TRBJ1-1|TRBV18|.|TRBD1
CASSSGTGGSEAFF
TGTGCCAGCTCGTCCGGGACAGGGGGCAGTGAAGCTTTCTTT
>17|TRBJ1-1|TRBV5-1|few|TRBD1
CASSPTGTGGLTFQAFF
TGCGCCAGCAGCCCCACCGGGACAGGGGGCTTAACGTTTCAAGCTTTCTTT
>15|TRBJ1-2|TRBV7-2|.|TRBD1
CASSLLGTGGYGYTF
TGTGCCAGCAGCTTATTAGGGACAGGGGGCTATGGCTACACCTTC
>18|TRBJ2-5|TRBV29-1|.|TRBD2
CSVEDRSIRRGAWETQYF
TGCAGCGTTGAAGATAGGTCCATACGGCGGGGGGCCTGGGAGACCCAGTACTTC